Given below is one T cell receptor (beta chain) in context. Its matching antigen is unknown. Sequencing was performed with immunoSEQ multiplex PCR; in TCRdb, only in-frame clones are kept and a portion is missing. The table records around 70,000 clones, roughly 90% of them present only once. The CDR3 is 14 residues long. The ends were cut back, 2 bases at V and 1 base at J, with 9 bases in the middle. The V gene's germline CDR1 is SGHRS and CDR2 YFSETQ. The data derive from a study of T cells in localized non-small cell lung cancer. Study-wide points: When the top 100 tumor clones were examined, a median about 60 of them also appeared in the adjacent lung, which was paired and uninvolved. Density of T cells in blood, when higher, went with longer overall survival. In uninvolved adjacent lung, T cell clonality reached its highest value, exceeding tumor.

V and J are TRBV5-1 and TRBJ1-1; possible D gene TRBD1, 5 bases. The clonotype comes from a male donor aged 60 or over with stage III squamous cell lung carcinoma. The specimen was peripheral blood, collected before any cancer treatment. The CDR3 bases are TGCGCCAGCAGCTTCGAGGGACGGAACACTGAAGCTTTCTTT. Translated, it gives CASSFEGRNTEAFF.